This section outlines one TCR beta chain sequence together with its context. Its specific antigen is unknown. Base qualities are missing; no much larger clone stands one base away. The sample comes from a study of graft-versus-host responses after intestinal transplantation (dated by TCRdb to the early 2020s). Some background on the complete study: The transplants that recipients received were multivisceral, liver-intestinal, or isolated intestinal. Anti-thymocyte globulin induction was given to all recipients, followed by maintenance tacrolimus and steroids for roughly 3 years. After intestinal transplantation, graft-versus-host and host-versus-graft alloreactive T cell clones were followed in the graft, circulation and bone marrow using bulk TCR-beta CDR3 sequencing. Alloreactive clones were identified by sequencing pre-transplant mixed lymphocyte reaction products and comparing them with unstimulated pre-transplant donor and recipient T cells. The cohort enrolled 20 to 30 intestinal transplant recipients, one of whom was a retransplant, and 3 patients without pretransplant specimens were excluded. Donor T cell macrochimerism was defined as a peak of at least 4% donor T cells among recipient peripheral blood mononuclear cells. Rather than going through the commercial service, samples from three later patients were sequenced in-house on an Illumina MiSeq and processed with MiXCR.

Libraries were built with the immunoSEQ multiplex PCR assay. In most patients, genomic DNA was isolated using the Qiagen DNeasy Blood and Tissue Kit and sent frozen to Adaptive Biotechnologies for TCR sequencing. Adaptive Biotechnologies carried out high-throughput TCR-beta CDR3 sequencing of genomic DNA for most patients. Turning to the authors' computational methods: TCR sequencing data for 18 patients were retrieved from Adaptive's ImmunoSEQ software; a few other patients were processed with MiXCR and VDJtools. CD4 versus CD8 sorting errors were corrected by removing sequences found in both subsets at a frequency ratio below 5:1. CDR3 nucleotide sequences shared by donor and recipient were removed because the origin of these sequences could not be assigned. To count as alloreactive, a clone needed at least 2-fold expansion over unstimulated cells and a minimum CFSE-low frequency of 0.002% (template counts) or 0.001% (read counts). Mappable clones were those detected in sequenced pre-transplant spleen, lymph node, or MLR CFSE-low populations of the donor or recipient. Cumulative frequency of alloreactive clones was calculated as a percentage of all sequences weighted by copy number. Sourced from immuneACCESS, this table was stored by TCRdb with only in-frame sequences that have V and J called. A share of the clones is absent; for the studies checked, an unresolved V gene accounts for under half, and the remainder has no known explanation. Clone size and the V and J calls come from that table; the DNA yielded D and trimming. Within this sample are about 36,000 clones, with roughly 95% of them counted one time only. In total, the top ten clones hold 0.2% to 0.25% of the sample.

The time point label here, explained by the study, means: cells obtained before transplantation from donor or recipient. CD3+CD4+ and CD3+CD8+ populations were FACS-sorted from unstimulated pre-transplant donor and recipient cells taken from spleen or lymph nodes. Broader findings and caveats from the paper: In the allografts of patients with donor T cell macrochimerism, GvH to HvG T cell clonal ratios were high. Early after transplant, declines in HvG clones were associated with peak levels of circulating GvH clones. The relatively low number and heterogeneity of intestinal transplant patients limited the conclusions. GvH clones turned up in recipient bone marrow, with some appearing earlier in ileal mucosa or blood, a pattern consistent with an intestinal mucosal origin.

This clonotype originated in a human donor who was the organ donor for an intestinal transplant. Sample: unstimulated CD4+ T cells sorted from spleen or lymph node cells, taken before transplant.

The CDR3 loop reads CASSDGGGRYGYTF. The sequenced DNA: TGTGCCAGCAGTGACGGAGGGGGGAGGTATGGCTACACCTTC. This chain joins TRBV25-1 to TRBJ1-2; TRBD1 is a possible D gene, resting on 6 matching bases. Looking up the germline V gene yields CDR1 MGHDK and CDR2 SYGVNS. V was cut back by 3 bases and J by 5 bases, leaving a gap of 13 bases between them. The CDR3 runs 14 amino acids, cysteine and phenylalanine included. The DNA shown is the 42-base CDR3, in frame from base 1.